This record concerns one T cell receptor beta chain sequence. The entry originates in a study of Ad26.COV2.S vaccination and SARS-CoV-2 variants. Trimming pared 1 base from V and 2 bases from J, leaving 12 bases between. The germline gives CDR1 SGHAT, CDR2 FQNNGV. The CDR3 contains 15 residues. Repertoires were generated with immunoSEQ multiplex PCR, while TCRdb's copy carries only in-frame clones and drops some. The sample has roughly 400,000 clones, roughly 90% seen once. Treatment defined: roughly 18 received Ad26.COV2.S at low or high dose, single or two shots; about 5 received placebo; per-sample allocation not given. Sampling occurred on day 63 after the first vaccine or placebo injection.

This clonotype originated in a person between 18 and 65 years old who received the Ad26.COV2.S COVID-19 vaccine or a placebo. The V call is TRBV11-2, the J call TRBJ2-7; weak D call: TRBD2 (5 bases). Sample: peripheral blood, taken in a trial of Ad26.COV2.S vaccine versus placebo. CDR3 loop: CASSLGQPSPYEQYF. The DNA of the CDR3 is TGTGCCAGCAGCTTAGGGCAGCCTAGCCCCTACGAGCAGTACTTC. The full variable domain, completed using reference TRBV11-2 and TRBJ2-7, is EAGVAQSPRYKIIEKRQSVAFWCNPISGHATLYWYQQILGQGPKLLIQFQNNGVVDDSQLPKDRFSAERLKGVDSTLKIQPAKLEDSAVYLCASSLGQPSPYEQYFGPGTRLTVT.